This T cell receptor beta chain was sequenced for a study of T cells in Graves' hyperthyroidism and ophthalmopathy. This clonotype was seen at least ten times. The trim removed 5 bases at V and 4 bases at J, leaving 9 bases unmatched. The CDR3 sequence is 16 residues long. Germline lookup yields CDR1 MNHEY and CDR2 SMNVEV (reference sequence). RNA transcripts were the template for amplifying TCR beta CDR3 regions. A set of HTBI primers served as the primers for a first-round RT-PCR of the TCR CDR3. TCRdb recomputed calls from the multiplex PCR reads with MiXCR, one row per CDR3 protein. The sample consists of about 560,000 distinct CDR3 sequences, approximately 15% of them appearing once.

The clonotype originates from a young woman with Graves' hyperthyroidism. The sample was blood. The chain couples TRBV27 to TRBJ1-5; TRBD1 agrees at 9 bases. The CDR3 reads CASSALTGTGNQPQHF. In nucleotides, the CDR3 is TGTGCCAGCAGTGCCCTAACCGGGACAGGGAATCAGCCCCAGCATTTT.